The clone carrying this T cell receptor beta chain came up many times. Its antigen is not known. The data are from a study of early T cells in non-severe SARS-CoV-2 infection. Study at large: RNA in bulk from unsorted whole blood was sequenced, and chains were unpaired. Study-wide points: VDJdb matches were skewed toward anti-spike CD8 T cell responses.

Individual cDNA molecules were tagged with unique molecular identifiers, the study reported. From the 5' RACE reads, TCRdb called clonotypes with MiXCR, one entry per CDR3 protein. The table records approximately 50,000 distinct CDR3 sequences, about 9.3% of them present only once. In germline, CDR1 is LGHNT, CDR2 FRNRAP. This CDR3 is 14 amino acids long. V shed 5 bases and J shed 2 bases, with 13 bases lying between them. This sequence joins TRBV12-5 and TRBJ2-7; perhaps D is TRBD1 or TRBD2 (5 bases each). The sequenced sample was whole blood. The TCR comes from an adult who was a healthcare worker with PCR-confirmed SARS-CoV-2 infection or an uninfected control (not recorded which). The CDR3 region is CASGGTSGTYEQYF. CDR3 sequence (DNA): TGTGCTAGTGGTGGGACCTCCGGGACCTACGAGCAGTACTTC.